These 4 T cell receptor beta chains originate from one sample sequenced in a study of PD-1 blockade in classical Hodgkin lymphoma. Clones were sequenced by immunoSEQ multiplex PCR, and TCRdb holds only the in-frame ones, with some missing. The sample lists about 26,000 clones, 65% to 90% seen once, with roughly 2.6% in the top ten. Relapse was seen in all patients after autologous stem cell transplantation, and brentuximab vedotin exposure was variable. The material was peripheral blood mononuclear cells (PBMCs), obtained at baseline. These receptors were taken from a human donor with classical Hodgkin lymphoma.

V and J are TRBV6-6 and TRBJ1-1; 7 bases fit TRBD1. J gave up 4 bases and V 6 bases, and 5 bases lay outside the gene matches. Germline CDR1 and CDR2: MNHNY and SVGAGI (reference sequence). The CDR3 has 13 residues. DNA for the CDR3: TGTGCCAGCAGGACTCCAGGGGGCACTGAAGCTTTCTTT. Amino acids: CASRTPGGTEAFF.

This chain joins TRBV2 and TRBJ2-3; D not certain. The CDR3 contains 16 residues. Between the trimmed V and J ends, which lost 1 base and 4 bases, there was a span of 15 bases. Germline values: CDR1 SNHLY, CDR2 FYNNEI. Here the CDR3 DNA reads TGTGCCAGCAGTGAAGATCGGTACGACCGGTCAGATACGCAGTATTTT. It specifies CASSEDRYDRSDTQYF.

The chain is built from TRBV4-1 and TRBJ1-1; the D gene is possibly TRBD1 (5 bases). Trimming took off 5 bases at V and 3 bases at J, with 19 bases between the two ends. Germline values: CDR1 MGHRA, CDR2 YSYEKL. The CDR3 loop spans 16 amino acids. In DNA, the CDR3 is TGCGCCAGCAGCGCCCCACCAGGGTGGGAGGACACTGAAGCTTTCTTT. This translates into CASSAPPGWEDTEAFF.

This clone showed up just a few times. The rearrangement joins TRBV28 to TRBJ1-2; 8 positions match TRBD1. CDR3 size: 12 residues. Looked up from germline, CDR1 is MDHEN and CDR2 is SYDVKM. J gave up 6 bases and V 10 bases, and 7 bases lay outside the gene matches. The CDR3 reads CAIPRGLDGYTF. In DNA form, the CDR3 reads TGTGCCATCCCCAGGGGGCTCGATGGCTACACCTTC.